This record covers a single T cell receptor beta chain. Its antigen remains unidentified. The data were obtained in a study of read filtering for tumor transcriptome and immune sequencing. Overall study context: Revised staging placed eight or nine patients in R-ISS I, around 15 in II, over 5 in III. DNase treatment preceded whole-transcriptome library preparation. Study outcomes and limitations: Sorted CD138-negative bone marrow cells were not purified T cells.

Germline lookup yields CDR1 SQVTM and CDR2 ANQGSEA. There are 14 residues in the CDR3. V lost 3 bases to trimming and J lost 2 bases, with 8 bases between them. Sampling of bone marrow took place during active disease in every patient. This library used approximately 390 ng RNA and molecular barcoded adaptors spanning alpha/delta and beta/gamma chains. Using its own MiXCR run on the reads, TCRdb lists one record per CDR3 protein. This table has over 15,000 distinct CDR3 sequences, roughly a fifth appearing once. The chain uses TRBV29-1 and TRBJ2-6; D remains unclear. The sequence derives from a donor older than 35 with multiple myeloma. Sequenced input: a population of CD138-negative cells sorted from bone marrow. The CDR3 here is CSVEFSAGANVLTF. The CDR3 DNA sequence: TGCAGCGTTGAGTTCTCGGCTGGGGCCAACGTCCTGACTTTC.